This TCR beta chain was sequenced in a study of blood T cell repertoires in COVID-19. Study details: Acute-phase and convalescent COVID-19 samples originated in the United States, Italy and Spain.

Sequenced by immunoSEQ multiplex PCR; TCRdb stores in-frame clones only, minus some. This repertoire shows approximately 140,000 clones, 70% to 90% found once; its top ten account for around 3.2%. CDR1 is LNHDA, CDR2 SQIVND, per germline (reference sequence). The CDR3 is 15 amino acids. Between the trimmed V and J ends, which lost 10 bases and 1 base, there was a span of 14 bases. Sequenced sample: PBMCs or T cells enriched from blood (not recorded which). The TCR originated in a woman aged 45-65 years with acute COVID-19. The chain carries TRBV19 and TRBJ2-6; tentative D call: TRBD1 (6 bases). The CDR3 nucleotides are TGTGCCACCGGACAGACCCCATCTGGGGCCAACGTCCTGACTTTC. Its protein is CATGQTPSGANVLTF.